These 11 T cell receptor beta chains were all obtained from the same sample, sequenced in a study of T-cell memory formation after mild COVID-19. TCRdb itself ran the 5' RACE reads through MiXCR, one entry per CDR3 protein. In the table there are 470,000 or so distinct CDR3 sequences, 18% of which are singletons. Sequences were obtained from PBMCs or a T cell subset sorted from them (not recorded which). The receptors shown here come from a man between 18 and 35 years old who had mild COVID-19 (a few samples of this study predate the infection). Cell type and time point are not known.

The chain carries TRBV20-1 and TRBJ1-1, with 7 positions matching TRBD1. V gave up 2 bases and J gave up 4 bases; unmatched junction bases: 19. The germline gives CDR1 DFQATT, CDR2 SNEGSKA (reference sequence). This CDR3 contains 18 residues. Here the CDR3 reads CSARSLPGQVLVRTEAFF. DNA of the CDR3: TGCAGTGCTAGATCTTTGCCCGGACAGGTCTTAGTTCGCACTGAAGCTTTCTTT.

This clonotype occurred a few times. The V gene is TRBV7-9, the J gene TRBJ2-5; weak D call: TRBD1 (5 bases). The V gene lost 0 bases and the J gene lost 5 bases, with 13 bases spanning the gap. Germline CDR1 is SEHNR and CDR2 is FQNEAQ (reference sequence). The CDR3 has 15 amino acids. The CDR3 sequence is CASSLAQGWLETQYF. CDR3 nucleotide sequence: TGTGCCAGCAGCTTAGCGCAGGGTTGGCTGGAGACCCAGTACTTC.

The chain links TRBV24-1 to TRBJ2-5, with D perhaps TRBD1 or TRBD2 (5 bases each). CDR3 size: 14 residues. The V gene lost 5 bases and the J gene lost 9 bases, with 18 bases spanning the gap. Germline CDR1 is KGHDR and CDR2 is SFDVKD. CDR3 loop: CATSAGTAASAQYF. CDR3 in DNA: TGTGCCACCAGTGCCGGGACGGCGGCGTCGGCCCAGTACTTC.

This clonotype was recorded a few times. The genes are TRBV4-1 and TRBJ2-7, with D possibly matching TRBD2 (5 bases). The CDR3 is 14 amino acids. Trimming took off 4 bases at V and 1 base at J, with 11 bases between the two ends. Germline lookup yields CDR1 MGHRA and CDR2 YSYEKL. CDR3 sequence: CASSPTPGSYEQYV. The CDR3 DNA follows: TGCGCCAGCAGCCCTACCCCGGGATCCTACGAGCAGTACGTC.

This clonotype was seen more than once but under ten times. V and J are TRBV7-9 and TRBJ2-7; D is perhaps TRBD2 (7 bases). The V gene lost 5 bases and the J gene lost 6 bases, with 17 bases spanning the gap. Germline assignment: CDR1 SEHNR and CDR2 FQNEAQ (reference sequence). This CDR3 has 14 amino acids. DNA for the CDR3: TGTGCCAGCAGCGACTCCCTCGCGGGGGCCGAGCAGTACGTC. Its translation: CASSDSLAGAEQYV.

This sequence joins TRBV7-8 and TRBJ1-1; 8 nucleotides line up with TRBD1. CDR1 is SGHVS, CDR2 FQNEAQ, per germline. This CDR3 contains 17 residues. V trimming: 3 bases; J trimming: 1 base; junction bases outside the gene matches: 10. CDR3 coding DNA: TGTGCCAGCAGCTTGGCCGGGACAGGTTGGCCGAACACTGAAGCTTTCTTT. Protein product: CASSLAGTGWPNTEAFF. Supplemented by reference TRBV7-8 and TRBJ1-1, the full variable domain reads GAGVSQSPRYKVAKRGQDVALRCDPISGHVSLFWYQQALGQGPEFLTYFQNEAQLDKSGLPSDRFFAERPEGSVSTLKIQRTQQEDSAVYLCASSLAGTGWPNTEAFFGQGTRLTVV.

This clonotype was observed a handful of times. CDR3 in amino acids: CASTGQRGNYEQYV. The CDR3 DNA is TGTGCCAGCACGGGACAGCGGGGGAATTACGAGCAGTACGTC. The V gene is TRBV6-1, the J gene TRBJ2-7, with TRBD2 as a possible D gene (8 bases). The V end was cut by 7 bases, the J end by 4 bases, with 17 bases between. This CDR3 comprises 14 residues. Germline CDR1 is MNHNS and CDR2 is SASEGT.

The genes are TRBV7-8 and TRBJ1-6; tentative D call: TRBD1 (5 bases). Germline-derived CDR1 and CDR2 are SGHVS and FQNEAQ. The CDR3 consists of 18 residues. Trimming left V 3 bases short and J 0 bases short, with 15 bases between. For the CDR3, the DNA is TGTGCCAGCAGCTTCGGGACCGTACGGAGCTCCTATAATTCACCCCTCCACTTT. Translation: CASSFGTVRSSYNSPLHF.

This clonotype was seen many times. This chain uses TRBV5-1 with TRBJ2-3; D call uncertain. Germline loops: CDR1 SGHRS, CDR2 YFSETQ. There are 13 residues in the CDR3. The germline V and J ends were trimmed by 1 base and 5 bases, with 8 bases remaining between them. DNA of the CDR3: TGCGCCAGCAGCTTGAGACCGGAAGATACGCAGTATTTT. Its translation: CASSLRPEDTQYF.

This clonotype was counted only a few times. V and J are TRBV7-2 and TRBJ1-1; perhaps TRBD1 as D (5 bases). Trimming removed 5 bases at V and 1 base at J, with 14 bases between. The CDR3 extends over 15 amino acids. Per the germline V gene, CDR1 is SGHTA and CDR2 is FQGNSA. The CDR3 DNA reads TGTGCCAGCAGCCCCCCATCGGGGCAGAACACTGAAGCTTTCTTT. Protein: CASSPPSGQNTEAFF.

The chain is built from TRBV12-3 or TRBV12-4 and TRBJ2-2, with a possible D match to TRBD1 (6 bases). Between the trimmed V and J ends, which lost 8 bases and 2 bases, there was a span of 12 bases. CDR3 length equals 14 residues. CDR3 residues: CASLGAANTGELFF. The CDR3 DNA is TGTGCCAGCTTGGGGGCAGCTAACACCGGGGAGCTGTTTTTT.